The 18 T cell receptor beta chains below all came from one sample that was sequenced in a study of blood T cell repertoires in COVID-19. Only in-frame clones appear in the TCRdb table, and some are missing; sequencing was by immunoSEQ multiplex PCR. The sample lists 150,000 to 200,000 clones, 88% occurring once. The specimen was peripheral blood. Receptors were obtained from a man aged 60 to 75 with acute or convalescent COVID-19.

This clone was picked up a small number of times. This chain links TRBV7-2 with TRBJ1-2; 9 bases are a match to TRBD1. The trim removed 2 bases at V and 6 bases at J, leaving 4 bases unmatched. CDR1 and CDR2 (germline): SGHTA, FQGNSA. This CDR3 is 14 amino acids long. CDR3 nucleotides: TGTGCCAGCAGCTTAAAACAGGGGGCAGATGGCTACACCTTC. This translates into CASSLKQGADGYTF.

The rearrangement joins TRBV10-3 to TRBJ2-2; D possibly corresponds to TRBD2 (5 bases). Per the germline V gene, CDR1 is ENHRY and CDR2 is SYGVKD. Trimming left V 0 bases short and J 3 bases short, with 14 bases between. The CDR3 is made up of 17 amino acids. The CDR3 region is CAISESGSPRDTGELFF. The CDR3, as DNA: TGTGCCATCAGTGAGTCCGGGTCCCCGAGGGACACCGGGGAGCTGTTTTTT.

This clone has more than one count but fewer than ten. This rearrangement joins TRBV7-9 to TRBJ1-3; D is perhaps TRBD1 (6 bases). The germline V gene has CDR1 SEHNR and CDR2 FQNEAQ (reference sequence). The CDR3 covers 19 residues. Trimming left V 2 bases short and J 4 bases short, with 24 bases between. In DNA, the CDR3 is TGTGCCAGCAGCTTACGGATGGGTCAGGGGCCTACTTTGGGAAACACCATATATTTT. Translated, it gives CASSLRMGQGPTLGNTIYF.

The rearrangement uses TRBV3-1 (or the pseudogene TRBV3-2) and TRBJ2-5, with D possibly TRBD1 on 6 matching bases. The CDR3 loop spans 15 amino acids. Germline CDR1 reads LGHDT; CDR2 reads YNNKEL (reference sequence). V dropped 0 bases and J dropped 4 bases, with 12 bases sitting between them. The CDR3 sequence is CASSQDRGRSETQYF. The CDR3, as DNA: TGTGCCAGCAGCCAAGACAGGGGACGGTCAGAGACCCAGTACTTC.

The rearrangement joins TRBV7-9 to TRBJ2-7; a weak D match, TRBD1 (6 bases). The V gene's germline CDR1 is SEHNR and CDR2 FQNEAQ (reference sequence). The length of the CDR3 is 16 residues. V was pared by 7 bases and J by 0 bases, with 19 bases between. The CDR3: CASTHPGQRSSYEQYF. The CDR3 coding sequence is TGTGCCAGCACCCATCCAGGACAGAGGAGCTCCTACGAGCAGTACTTC. The full variable domain, completed using reference TRBV7-9 and TRBJ2-7, is DTGVSQNPRHKITKRGQNVTFRCDPISEHNRLYWYRQTLGQGPEFLTYFQNEAQLEKSRLLSDRFSAERPKGSFSTLEIQRTEQGDSAMYLCASTHPGQRSSYEQYFGPGTRLTVT.

The genes are TRBV6-5 and TRBJ2-5; 12 positions match TRBD2. Germline CDR1 MNHEY, CDR2 SVGAGI. This CDR3 contains 16 residues. J was trimmed by 2 bases and V by 1 base; bases with no gene match: 2. The CDR3 is CASSYFGLAGQETQYF. The CDR3, as DNA: TGTGCCAGCAGTTACTTCGGACTAGCGGGGCAAGAGACCCAGTACTTC.

The chain carries TRBV6-5 and TRBJ1-2; D is possibly TRBD1 (5 bases). Trimming pared 4 bases from V and 8 bases from J, leaving 11 bases between. CDR1 and CDR2 from the germline V gene are MNHEY and SVGAGI. The CDR3 spans 12 residues. DNA for the CDR3: TGTGCCAGCAGTTCGGTCCGACAGGGCTACACCTTC. It is translated as CASSSVRQGYTF.

The rearrangement joins TRBV6-1 to TRBJ2-7; D is unresolved. Looked up from germline, CDR1 is MNHNS and CDR2 is SASEGT. V was pared by 2 bases and J by 3 bases, with 8 bases between. The CDR3 has 13 residues. The CDR3 nucleotides read TGTGCCAGCAGTGAACAGAGAGGCTACGAGCAGTACGTC. Protein: CASSEQRGYEQYV.

The chain uses TRBV19 and TRBJ2-3; 12 bases line up with TRBD2. The trim removed 3 bases at V and 1 base at J, leaving 5 bases unmatched. This CDR3 is built from 17 residues. Germline CDR1 LNHDA, CDR2 SQIVND (reference sequence). Here the CDR3 DNA reads TGTGCCAGTAGTATCCTACTAGCGGGAGGCCGCACAGATACGCAGTATTTT. Its translation: CASSILLAGGRTDTQYF.

The chain is built from TRBV5-4 and TRBJ2-5, with D tentatively TRBD1 (5 bases). Germline V gene data show CDR1 as SGHNT and CDR2 as YYREEE (reference sequence). Trimming removed 1 base at V and 2 bases at J, with 9 bases between. The CDR3 contains 14 residues. CDR3 region: CASSLMAGQETQYF. The DNA for the CDR3 is TGTGCCAGCAGCTTGATGGCAGGGCAAGAGACCCAGTACTTC.

This clone was observed a handful of times. The chain is built from TRBV7-9 and TRBJ2-5, with 8 bases identical to TRBD1. The J segment lost 5 bases and the V segment lost 4 bases, leaving 9 bases of the junction unmatched. From germline, CDR1 is SEHNR and CDR2 FQNEAQ (reference sequence). The CDR3 has 15 residues. CDR3 in DNA: TGTGCCAGCAGCTCCGGGACAGGCGTTAAGGAGACCCAGTACTTC. Encoded protein: CASSSGTGVKETQYF.

This clone was detected only once. This rearrangement joins TRBV3-1 (or the pseudogene TRBV3-2) to TRBJ2-1; 8 bases align to TRBD2. The CDR3 is 13 residues long. CDR1 is LGHDT, CDR2 YNNKEL, per germline (reference sequence). Trimming removed 2 bases from V and 9 bases from J; junction bases left unmatched: 3. CDR3 sequence reads: CASSQQRETEQFF. CDR3 DNA: TGTGCCAGCAGCCAACAGCGGGAGACTGAGCAGTTCTTC.

The chain combines TRBV30 with TRBJ1-2, with D perhaps matching TRBD1 (6 bases). This CDR3 region has 12 residues. In germline, CDR1 is GTSNPN, CDR2 SVGIG (reference sequence). Trimming shortened V by 0 bases and J by 8 bases, and 10 bases separated the two germline ends. Here the CDR3 DNA reads TGTGCCTGGAGTGTACACAGGGAAGGCTACACCTTC. The encoded protein is CAWSVHREGYTF.

The V call is TRBV7-2, the J call TRBJ2-7; D possibly corresponds to TRBD1 (6 bases). The V gene's germline CDR1 is SGHTA and CDR2 FQGNSA. There are 14 residues in the CDR3. V was cut by 5 bases and J by 5 bases, with 16 bases left in between. CDR3 in DNA: TGTGCCAGCAGCCGCCGGGACAAGATTGACGAGCAGTACTTC. This sequence encodes CASSRRDKIDEQYF.

The chain employs TRBV7-9 and TRBJ2-2, with 10 bases matching TRBD1. CDR1 and CDR2 from the germline V gene are SEHNR and FQNEAQ (reference sequence). Germline trimming cut 2 bases from V and 1 base from J; bases unmatched to any gene: 1. There are 16 residues in the CDR3. The CDR3 sequence is CASSLRTGGNTGELFF. The CDR3 bases are TGTGCCAGCAGCTTACGGACAGGGGGGAACACCGGGGAGCTGTTTTTT. Full variable domain (remainder filled in from reference TRBV7-9 and TRBJ2-2): DTGVSQNPRHKITKRGQNVTFRCDPISEHNRLYWYRQTLGQGPEFLTYFQNEAQLEKSRLLSDRFSAERPKGSFSTLEIQRTEQGDSAMYLCASSLRTGGNTGELFFGEGSRLTVL.

This clone was seen only a few times. The chain couples TRBV7-2 to TRBJ1-1; D gene uncertain. V was cut by 1 base and J by 5 bases, with 8 bases left in between. Germline CDR1 is SGHTA and CDR2 is FQGNSA. This CDR3 is built from 13 residues. The CDR3 bases are TGTGCCAGCAGCTTAGTCGGGTCTACTGAAGCTTTCTTT. It specifies CASSLVGSTEAFF.

The V and J genes are TRBV12-3 or TRBV12-4 and TRBJ1-2; D is possibly TRBD1 (5 bases). This CDR3 spans 13 amino acids. V lost 6 bases to trimming and J lost 4 bases, with 12 bases between them. CDR3 sequence (DNA): TGTGCCAGCAGCCGACAGCGATCCTATGGCTACACCTTC. Translating gives CASSRQRSYGYTF.

The table lists this clone with a few counts. The chain uses TRBV30 and TRBJ1-2; 7 bases are shared with TRBD1. CDR3 length equals 14 residues. Per germline, CDR1 GTSNPN and CDR2 SVGIG (reference sequence). The ends lost 2 bases at V and 0 bases at J; junction bases unmatched: 3. CDR3 DNA sequence: TGTGCCTGGAGTTTTGGGACAGCTAACTATGGCTACACCTTC. Translation gives CAWSFGTANYGYTF.